A single sample is the source of the 21 T cell receptor beta chains below, sequenced in a study of OX40 agonist ivuxolimab in advanced cancers. Assay: immunoSEQ multiplex PCR; the TCRdb copy retains only in-frame clones and omits some. Found here are tens of thousands of clones, around 88% of them singletons; the top ten hold around 2%. The material sequenced was CD4+ or CD8+ T cells sorted from blood, taken in a trial of the OX40 agonist ivuxolimab. The receptors stem from an adult with an advanced solid tumor such as melanoma, head and neck, liver or kidney cancer.

V is TRBV18 and J is TRBJ1-6; the match to TRBD1 covers 9 bases. The CDR3 runs 16 residues. J gave up 14 bases and V 3 bases, and 14 bases lay outside the gene matches. CDR1 and CDR2 (germline): KGHSH, LQKENI. The CDR3 nucleotides are TGTGCCAGCTCACCTATAGGACAGGGGAAAATGGAGGCCCTCCACTTT. Translating gives CASSPIGQGKMEALHF.

This clone was counted between two and nine times. CDR3 region: CASSPLYEQYF. CDR3 in DNA: TGTGCCAGCAGCCCTTTATACGAGCAGTACTTC. The J gene is TRBJ2-7, the V gene TRBV4-2, with D unresolved. Germline CDR1 is LGHNA and CDR2 is YNFKEQ. The V and J ends lost 4 bases and 4 bases respectively, with 5 bases between them. The CDR3 sequence is 11 residues long.

The chain carries TRBV30 and TRBJ1-1; the match to TRBD1 covers 9 bases. Trimming at V came to 1 base and at J to 6 bases, leaving 3 bases not matched to a gene. The CDR3 runs to 13 residues. Germline CDR1 is GTSNPN and CDR2 is SVGIG (reference sequence). The CDR3 loop is CAWSGTGAAEAFF. DNA of the CDR3: TGTGCCTGGAGTGGGACAGGGGCCGCTGAAGCTTTCTTT.

The CDR3, as DNA: TGTGCCAGCACCCGAGACAGGGGGTTCACAGATACGCAGTATTTT. Protein sequence: CASTRDRGFTDTQYF. The V call is TRBV11-2, the J call TRBJ2-3, with TRBD1 matching over 9 bases. V dropped 7 bases and J dropped 2; count of bases not matched to a gene: 7. The CDR3 contains 15 residues. Germline V lookup: CDR1 SGHAT, CDR2 FQNNGV.

The genes are TRBV7-9 and TRBJ1-4; 8 nucleotides match TRBD1. This CDR3 is 14 amino acids long. Germline CDR1 is SEHNR and CDR2 is FQNEAQ (reference sequence). V shed 4 bases, J shed 4 bases, and the junction held 2 bases outside the gene matches. CDR3 region: CASSSDRGNEKLFF. Here the CDR3 DNA reads TGTGCCAGCAGCTCCGACAGGGGTAATGAAAAACTGTTTTTT.

The J gene is TRBJ2-5, the V gene TRBV5-1; TRBD1 agrees at 12 bases. The CDR3 loop spans 18 amino acids. V lost 2 bases and J lost 7; bases outside the gene matches: 15. Germline CDR1 SGHRS, CDR2 YFSETQ. The CDR3 spells CASSLTSPGTGGAVTQYF. CDR3 DNA: TGCGCCAGCAGCTTAACCTCCCCCGGGACAGGGGGCGCGGTGACCCAGTACTTC.

The chain uses TRBV11-3 and TRBJ2-1; D is unresolved. Trimming cost V 4 bases and J 6 bases, with 13 bases left between them. The CDR3 has 14 residues. In germline, CDR1 is SGHNT, CDR2 YENEEA. The CDR3 region is CASSSTSIANEQFF. CDR3 sequence (DNA): TGTGCCAGCAGCTCTACCAGCATCGCCAATGAGCAGTTCTTC. Full variable domain (missing parts from reference TRBV11-3 and TRBJ2-1): EAGVVQSPRYKIIEKKQPVAFWCNPISGHNTLYWYLQNLGQGPELLIRYENEEAVDDSQLPKDRFSAERLKGVDSTLKIQPAELGDSAVYLCASSSTSIANEQFFGPGTRLTVL.

This chain joins TRBV7-2 and TRBJ2-5; tentatively, D is TRBD1 (6 bases). Trimming took off 4 bases at V and 5 bases at J, with 14 bases between the two ends. Looked up from germline, CDR1 is SGHTA and CDR2 is FQGNSA. The CDR3 has 14 residues. The CDR3 nucleotides are TGTGCCAGCAGCTCCGAACAGGGATACGAGACCCAGTACTTC. This codes for CASSSEQGYETQYF.

This chain joins TRBV7-8 and TRBJ1-4; TRBD1 might be the D (5 bases). The CDR3 contains 13 residues. Trimming removed 5 bases at V and 8 bases at J, with 12 bases between. Per the germline V gene, CDR1 is SGHVS and CDR2 is FQNEAQ. The CDR3 sequence: CASSRRAREKLFF. CDR3 nucleotide sequence: TGTGCCAGCAGCCGCAGGGCAAGGGAAAAACTGTTTTTT.

CDR3 sequence: CSVEGQGIFGYTF. The CDR3 DNA reads as TGCAGCGTTGAAGGTCAGGGGATTTTTGGCTACACCTTC. The genes are TRBV29-1 and TRBJ1-2; a weak D match, TRBD1 (6 bases). Germline V gene lookup returns CDR1 SQVTM and CDR2 ANQGSEA. V was clipped by 1 base and J by 7 bases, with 13 bases between them. CDR3 length: 13 amino acids.

V gene TRBV10-1 combines with J gene TRBJ2-5; weak D call: TRBD1 (6 bases). V lost 11 bases, J lost 0 bases, and 13 bases lay in between. The CDR3 sequence is 13 residues long. Germline loops: CDR1 WNHNN, CDR2 SYGVQD (reference sequence). This CDR3 reads CAGVRQDQETQYF. The CDR3 DNA reads as TGCGCCGGCGTGAGACAGGACCAAGAGACCCAGTACTTC.

This clone was found once. The chain links TRBV19 to TRBJ1-5; no firm D call. Germline V lookup: CDR1 LNHDA, CDR2 SQIVND (reference sequence). The CDR3 is 15 residues long. V was shortened by 3 bases and J by 1 base, with 10 bases between the two germline ends. The CDR3 DNA reads as TGTGCCAGTAGTATGGTAGGGATAAGCAATCAGCCCCAGCATTTT. This translates into CASSMVGISNQPQHF.

The chain recombines TRBV11-2 with TRBJ1-3; D ambiguous. CDR1 is SGHAT, CDR2 FQNNGV, per germline. The ends were cut back, 5 bases at V and 0 bases at J, with 14 bases in the middle. CDR3 size: 16 residues. CDR3 in DNA: TGTGCCAGCAGCCAGACGCGGGCTTTCTCTGGAAACACCATATATTTT. This translates into CASSQTRAFSGNTIYF.

J is TRBJ2-1 and V is TRBV5-1, with TRBD2 identical over 11 bases. Unmatched junction bases numbered 9, after V lost 4 bases and J lost 0 bases. The CDR3 has 18 amino acids. CDR1 is SGHRS, CDR2 YFSETQ, per germline. CDR3 bases: TGCGCCAGCAGCCCCGGGACTAGCGGCAAGAGCTCCTACAATGAGCAGTTCTTC. Protein: CASSPGTSGKSSYNEQFF. The full variable domain, rest sourced from reference TRBV5-1 and TRBJ2-1, is KAGVTQTPRYLIKTRGQQVTLSCSPISGHRSVSWYQQTPGQGLQFLFEYFSETQRNKGNFPGRFSGRQFSNSRSEMNVSTLELGDSALYLCASSPGTSGKSSYNEQFFGPGTRLTVL.

This chain connects TRBV21-1 to TRBJ2-7; TRBD2, the table's D call, lacks a check against the DNA. TRBV21-1 is a pseudogene locus. CDR3 length equals 16 residues. The CDR3: CASSKAWAGGGYEQYF. The CDR3 bases are TGTGCCAGCAGCAAAGCGTGGGCGGGAGGAGGTTACGAGCAGTACTTC.

The V and J genes are TRBV6-5 and TRBJ2-2; D is perhaps TRBD1 (5 bases). CDR1 is MNHEY and CDR2 is SVGAGI in the germline V gene. This CDR3 region has 14 residues. V shed 6 bases and J shed 7 bases, with 15 bases lying between them. The CDR3 coding sequence is TGTGCCAGCAGCTCCAACCAAGGGGTCGGGGAGCTGTTTTTT. Amino acids: CASSSNQGVGELFF.

V usage is TRBV28 and J usage is TRBJ2-1; maybe TRBD2 (6 bases). V was cut by 5 bases and J by 7 bases, with 18 bases left in between. The CDR3 is made up of 15 amino acids. The V gene's germline CDR1 is MDHEN and CDR2 SYDVKM. The CDR3 nucleotides are TGTGCCAGCAGTCCAAAGCAACATGGAGGGAATGAGCAGTTCTTC. Protein sequence: CASSPKQHGGNEQFF.

The V call is TRBV4-1, the J call TRBJ2-2; 8 bases are shared with TRBD2. The CDR3 extends over 17 amino acids. J was trimmed by 4 bases and V by 4 bases; bases with no gene match: 11. Per the germline V gene, CDR1 is MGHRA and CDR2 is YSYEKL. CDR3 amino acids: CASSRGWERGITGELFF. The CDR3 DNA follows: TGCGCCAGCAGCCGGGGCTGGGAGCGGGGGATCACCGGGGAGCTGTTTTTT.

The table lists this clone with a count of one. The rearrangement links TRBV11-2 to TRBJ2-7, with D perhaps given as TRBD1 or TRBD2 (5 bases each). The CDR3 is 14 amino acids. The germline V gene encodes CDR1 SGHAT and CDR2 FQNNGV. V lost 4 bases, J lost 3 bases, and 13 bases lay in between. CDR3 in DNA: TGTGCCAGCAGCTCCGCCGGGACGGTCTACGAGCAGTACTTC. This gives the protein CASSSAGTVYEQYF.

This chain links TRBV4-1 with TRBJ2-3; D is uncertain. This CDR3 has 13 residues. Trimming removed 7 bases from V and 0 bases from J, with 8 bases in between. CDR1 MGHRA and CDR2 YSYEKL come from the germline V gene. The CDR3 DNA reads TGCGCCAGCACCGACGGCAGCACAGATACGCAGTATTTT. Translating gives CASTDGSTDTQYF.

This chain uses TRBV10-3 with TRBJ1-1; a possible D gene is TRBD1 (6 bases). V dropped 7 bases and J dropped 0 bases, with 12 bases sitting between them. The CDR3 has 14 amino acids. The germline CDR1 and CDR2 sequences are ENHRY and SYGVKD. The DNA of the CDR3 is TGTGCCATCACCTCAGGACAGATGAACACTGAAGCTTTCTTT. Translation gives CAITSGQMNTEAFF.